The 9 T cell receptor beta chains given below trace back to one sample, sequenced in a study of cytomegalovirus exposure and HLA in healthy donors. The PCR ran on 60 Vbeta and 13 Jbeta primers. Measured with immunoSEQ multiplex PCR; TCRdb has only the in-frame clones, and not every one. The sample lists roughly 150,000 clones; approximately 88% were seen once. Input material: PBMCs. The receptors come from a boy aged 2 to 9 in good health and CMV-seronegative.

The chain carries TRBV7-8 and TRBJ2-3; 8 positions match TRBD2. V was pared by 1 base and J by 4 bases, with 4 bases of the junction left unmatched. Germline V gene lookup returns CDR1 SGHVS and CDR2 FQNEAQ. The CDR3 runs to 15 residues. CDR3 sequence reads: CASSLDAGGPDTQYF. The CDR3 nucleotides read TGTGCCAGCAGCTTAGACGCGGGAGGCCCAGATACGCAGTATTTT.

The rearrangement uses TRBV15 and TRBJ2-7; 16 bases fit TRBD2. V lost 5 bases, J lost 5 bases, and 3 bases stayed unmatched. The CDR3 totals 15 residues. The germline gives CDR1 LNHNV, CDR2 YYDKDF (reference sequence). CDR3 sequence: CATSGTSGREHEQYF. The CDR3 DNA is TGTGCCACCAGCGGGACTAGCGGGAGGGAACACGAGCAGTACTTC.

This CDR3 reads CAWSLTGGPGEQYF. The DNA of the CDR3 is TGTGCCTGGAGTTTAACGGGAGGGCCGGGGGAGCAGTACTTC. The genes are TRBV30 and TRBJ2-7; 8 bases map to TRBD2. Germline V gives CDR1 GTSNPN, CDR2 SVGIG (reference sequence). The J segment lost 7 bases and the V segment lost 2 bases, leaving 10 bases of the junction unmatched. CDR3 size: 14 residues.

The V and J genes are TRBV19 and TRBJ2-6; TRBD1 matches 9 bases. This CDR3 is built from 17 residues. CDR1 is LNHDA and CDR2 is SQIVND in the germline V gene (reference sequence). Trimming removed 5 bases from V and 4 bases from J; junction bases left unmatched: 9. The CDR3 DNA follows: TGTGCCAGTAGTCAGGGACAGGGAGAATCAGGGGCCAACGTCCTGACTTTC. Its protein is CASSQGQGESGANVLTF.

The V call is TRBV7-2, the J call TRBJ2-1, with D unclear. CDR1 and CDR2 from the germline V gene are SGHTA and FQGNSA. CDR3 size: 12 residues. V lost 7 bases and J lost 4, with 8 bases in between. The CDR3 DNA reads TGTGCCAGCACCAACCGGTACAATGAGCAGTTCTTC. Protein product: CASTNRYNEQFF.

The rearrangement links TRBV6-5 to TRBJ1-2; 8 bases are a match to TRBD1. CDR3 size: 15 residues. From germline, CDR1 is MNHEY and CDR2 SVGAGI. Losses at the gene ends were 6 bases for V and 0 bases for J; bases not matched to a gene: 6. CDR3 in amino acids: CASRNHRGANYGYTF. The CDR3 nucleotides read TGTGCCAGCAGAAACCACAGGGGGGCTAACTATGGCTACACCTTC.

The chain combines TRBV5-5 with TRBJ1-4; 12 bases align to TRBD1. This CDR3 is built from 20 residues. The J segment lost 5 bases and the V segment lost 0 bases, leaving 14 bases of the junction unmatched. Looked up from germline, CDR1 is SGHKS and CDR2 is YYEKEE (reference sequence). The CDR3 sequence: CASSLARGTGGERANEKLFF. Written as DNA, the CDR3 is TGTGCCAGCAGCTTGGCCAGAGGGACAGGGGGCGAAAGGGCCAATGAAAAACTGTTTTTT.

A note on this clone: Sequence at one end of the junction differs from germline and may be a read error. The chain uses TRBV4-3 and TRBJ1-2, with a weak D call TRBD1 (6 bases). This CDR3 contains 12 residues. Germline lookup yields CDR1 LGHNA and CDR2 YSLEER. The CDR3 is CASSQGVDRPFF. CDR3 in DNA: TGCGCCAGCAGCCAAGGAGTCGACAGGCCGTTCTTC.

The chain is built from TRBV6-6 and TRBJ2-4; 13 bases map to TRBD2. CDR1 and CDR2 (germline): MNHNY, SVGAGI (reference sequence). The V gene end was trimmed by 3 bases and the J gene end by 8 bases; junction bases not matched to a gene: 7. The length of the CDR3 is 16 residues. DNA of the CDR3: TGTGCCAGCAGTTATACTAGCGGGAGGGCCTTCGACATTCAGTACTTC. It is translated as CASSYTSGRAFDIQYF.